This T cell receptor beta chain was sequenced for a study of cytomegalovirus exposure and HLA in healthy donors. Study as a whole: The study placed about four fifths of its approximately 380 genotyped donors in the Caucasian-associated ancestry cluster. The study's findings and limits: Later work associated 16,951 TCR beta sequences with HLA alleles at 0.05 false discovery rate. Many donors carried some public TCRs, although rarity characterized most TCR sequences.

With V trimmed by 4 bases and J by 5 bases, 12 bases remained unmatched. The germline V gene encodes CDR1 SGHDT and CDR2 YYEEEE. CDR3 size: 15 residues. The study ran its PCR with 60 Vbeta and 13 Jbeta primers. Original handling: Unique TCR beta chains numbered around 80 million in a later analysis, with approximately 10 million shared. Assay used: immunoSEQ multiplex PCR; TCRdb lists only in-frame clones, some missing. The V and J calls and clone size come from that table; D and trimming were worked out from the DNA. The sample gives approximately 86,000 clones, 65% to 80% of which show up once; about 3.1% is in the top ten. On this clone: Its antigen is still unknown.

Sequencing used PBMCs. This clonotype was obtained from a man aged 40-50 years in good health and CMV-seronegative. The chain couples TRBV5-6 to TRBJ2-7; 7 bases align to TRBD1. CDR3 amino acids: CASSAEQGFFNEQYF. CDR3 DNA sequence: TGTGCCAGCAGCGCAGAACAGGGGTTCTTCAACGAGCAGTACTTC. The full variable domain, its missing parts supplied by reference TRBV5-6 and TRBJ2-7, is DAGVTQSPTHLIKTRGQQVTLRCSPKSGHDTVSWYQQALGQGPQFIFQYYEEEERQRGNFPDRFSGHQFPNYSSELNVNALLLGDSALYLCASSAEQGFFNEQYFGPGTRLTVT.